The entry below describes one T cell receptor (beta chain). Its antigen is not known. The source of the sample is a study of blood T cells in healthy people across ages. Overall study results and limits: Donors of long life had a larger count of naive CD4+ cells and greater diversity than aged donors. Unknown donor CMV status possibly confounded expanded clonotype changes. PBMCs were not sorted, which prevented a conclusive comparison of naive versus antigen-experienced cells.

CDR1 and CDR2 (germline): ENHRY, SYGVKD. The CDR3 runs 15 residues. With V trimmed by 3 bases and J by 0 bases, 1 base remained unmatched. Then a second PCR, running roughly 7 to 11 cycles, was carried out with a sample-barcoded 5' primer and a J-beta primer mix. TCRdb recomputed calls from the 5' RACE reads with MiXCR, one row per CDR3 protein. The table includes 1.4 million to 1.5 million distinct CDR3 sequences, approximately 40% detected once. V and J are TRBV10-3 and TRBJ2-1, with 8 bases matching TRBD2. This receptor was obtained from a woman aged 18-29 years in good health. The sequenced sample was blood. The CDR3 loop reads CAISDSGASYNEQFF. The CDR3 DNA reads TGTGCCATCAGTGATAGCGGGGCCTCCTACAATGAGCAGTTCTTC.